The entry below gives a single TCR beta chain sequence along with its context. The sample carries other DNA sequences with the same CDR3. This specimen belongs to a study of blood T cell repertoires in COVID-19. Study at large: Nucleic acid was either cDNA or gDNA, and it came from T cells, B-cell-depleted T cells, or PBMCs.

Germline CDR1 and CDR2: LNHDA and SQIVND (reference sequence). This CDR3 has 12 amino acids. Trimming removed 3 bases from V and 4 bases from J, with 6 bases in between. Using immunoSEQ multiplex PCR, the repertoire was profiled, and TCRdb retains in-frame clones only, with some absent. The sample yields around 400,000 clones, 75% to 90% seen once. The TCR sequence derives from a woman aged 45-60 years who had recovered from COVID-19. Sequencing used PBMCs or T cells enriched from blood (not recorded which). V is TRBV19 and J is TRBJ1-2, with D uncertain. The CDR3 protein is CASSISVYGYTF. DNA for the CDR3: TGTGCCAGTAGTATCTCAGTCTATGGCTACACCTTC.